This is a list of T cell receptor beta chains from one sample in a study of shared clonotypes between healthy human individuals. Only in-frame clones appear in the TCRdb table, and some are missing; sequencing was by immunoSEQ multiplex PCR. The data contain approximately 320,000 clones, around two thirds of them singletons. Sequencing was performed on memory CD4+ T cells sorted from blood. These receptors were taken from a man aged 30 to 39 in good health. Each CDR3 is given with its conserved first and last residue. D genes are given only for firm matches. Expanded clones are given a class, and other clones once, few, many or no size at all.

CDR3: CASGLILAGGPDTQYF
DNA: TGTGCTAGTGGACTTATCCTAGCGGGAGGGCCGGATACGCAGTATTTT
J: TRBJ2-3
size: few
V: TRBV12-5
D: TRBD2

CDR3: CASSEWVGLAPDTQYF
DNA: TGTGCCAGCAGTGAGTGGGTCGGACTAGCGCCAGATACGCAGTATTTT
J: TRBJ2-3
size: NA
V: TRBV6-1
D: TRBD2

CDR3: CASSPRTRLESQYF
DNA: TGTGCCAGCAGTCCGCGAACCCGTTTGGAGTCCCAGTACTTC
J: TRBJ2-5
size: NA
V: TRBV27
D: NA

CDR3: CASSLRPGGDQPQHF
DNA: TGCGCCAGCAGCTTGAGACCAGGAGGGGATCAGCCCCAGCATTTT
J: TRBJ1-5
size: few
V: TRBV5-1
D: NA

CDR3: CASSAGRTGYEKLFF
DNA: TGTGCCAGCAGTGCTGGTCGGACAGGGTATGAAAAACTGTTTTTT
J: TRBJ1-4
size: NA
V: TRBV2
D: TRBD1

CDR3: CASSYGTSGSEEQFF
DNA: TGTGCCAGCAGTTACGGGACTAGCGGGAGTGAGGAGCAGTTCTTC
J: TRBJ2-1
size: NA
V: TRBV11-2
D: TRBD2

CDR3: CASSSPSTADTQYF
DNA: TGCGCCAGCAGCTCCCCCTCGACGGCAGATACGCAGTATTTT
J: TRBJ2-3
size: NA
V: TRBV5-1
D: NA

CDR3: CASRMTGSNSPLHF
DNA: TGTGCCAGCAGGATGACAGGTTCTAATTCACCCCTCCACTTT
J: TRBJ1-6
size: NA
V: TRBV2
D: NA

CDR3: CASSLEGGGAEQFF
DNA: TGTGCCAGCAGCTTGGAGGGCGGGGGCGCTGAGCAGTTCTTC
J: TRBJ2-1
size: NA
V: TRBV5-4
D: NA

CDR3: CSVLGGGTKDTEAFF
DNA: TGCAGCGTTCTCGGGGGGGGCACCAAGGACACTGAAGCTTTCTTT
J: TRBJ1-1
size: once
V: TRBV29-1
D: NA

CDR3: CASSWTANYGYTF
DNA: TGTGCCAGCAGTTGGACAGCTAACTATGGCTACACCTTC
J: TRBJ1-2
size: NA
V: TRBV7-2
D: NA

CDR3: CASSPPGTYEQYF
DNA: TGTGCCAGCAGCCCCCCTGGCACCTACGAGCAGTACTTC
J: TRBJ2-7
size: NA
V: TRBV5-4
D: NA

CDR3: CASSGRHRDTQYF
DNA: TGTGCCAGCAGCGGGAGACACCGGGATACGCAGTATTTT
J: TRBJ2-3
size: once
V: TRBV7-8
D: NA

CDR3: CASSLRLAGPTDTQYF
DNA: TGTGCCAGCAGCCTTAGGCTAGCGGGACCCACAGATACGCAGTATTTT
J: TRBJ2-3
size: NA
V: TRBV7-2
D: TRBD2

CDR3: CASRGDLGEQYF
DNA: TGTGCCAGCAGGGGGGACCTGGGGGAGCAGTACTTC
J: TRBJ2-7
size: few
V: TRBV6-1
D: NA

CDR3: CASSRGQGGNEQFF
DNA: TGTGCCAGCAGTCGGGGACAGGGGGGCAATGAGCAGTTCTTC
J: TRBJ2-1
size: NA
V: TRBV6-5
D: TRBD1

CDR3: CAISPGLADNEQFF
DNA: TGTGCCATCAGTCCGGGACTAGCGGACAATGAGCAGTTCTTC
J: TRBJ2-1
size: NA
V: TRBV10-3
D: TRBD2

CDR3: CASSTRPQSSGNTIYF
DNA: TGTGCCAGCAGCACGCGACCCCAGAGCTCTGGAAACACCATATATTTT
J: TRBJ1-3
size: NA
V: TRBV11-2
D: NA

CDR3: CASSVSGGGETQYF
DNA: TGTGCCAGCAGTGTCTCAGGGGGTGGGGAGACCCAGTACTTC
J: TRBJ2-5
size: many
V: TRBV25-1
D: TRBD1

CDR3: CASGLGSTGDSGNTIYF
DNA: TGTGCTAGTGGTTTGGGGTCCACAGGGGACTCTGGAAACACCATATATTTT
J: TRBJ1-3
size: NA
V: TRBV12-5
D: TRBD1

CDR3: CASSQQAGATFADTQYF
DNA: TGCGCCAGCAGCCAACAAGCGGGAGCAACCTTCGCAGATACGCAGTATTTT
J: TRBJ2-3
size: NA
V: TRBV4-1
D: TRBD2

CDR3: CASSGSESRGALATNEQFF
DNA: TGTGCCAGCAGCGGATCGGAGTCCCGCGGGGCGTTAGCCACCAATGAGCAGTTCTTC
J: TRBJ2-1
size: NA
V: TRBV5-6
D: NA

CDR3: CASSFDRASQYF
DNA: TGTGCCAGCAGCTTCGACAGGGCGAGTCAGTACTTC
J: TRBJ2-7
size: once
V: TRBV5-4
D: TRBD1

CDR3: CASTPDRNQPQHF
DNA: TGTGCCAGCACCCCAGACAGAAATCAGCCCCAGCATTTT
J: TRBJ1-5
size: NA
V: TRBV2
D: NA

CDR3: CASNPSSGTPLYEQYF
DNA: TGTGCCAGCAACCCTTCCAGCGGGACCCCCCTCTACGAGCAGTACTTC
J: TRBJ2-7
size: NA
V: TRBV5-5
D: TRBD2

CDR3: CASSPRRGLAEYNEQFF
DNA: TGTGCCAGCAGCCCCAGAAGGGGACTAGCGGAGTACAATGAGCAGTTCTTC
J: TRBJ2-1
size: NA
V: TRBV5-5
D: TRBD2

CDR3: CASSYKYEQYF
DNA: TGTGCCAGCAGTTATAAGTACGAGCAGTACTTC
J: TRBJ2-7
size: NA
V: TRBV28
D: NA

CDR3: CASSPISGSVTYEQYF
DNA: TGTGCCAGCTCACCGATTAGCGGGAGTGTGACCTACGAGCAGTACTTC
J: TRBJ2-7
size: NA
V: TRBV18
D: TRBD2

CDR3: CASSFSRAGANTGELFF
DNA: TGTGCCAGCAGTTTCTCTCGGGCAGGGGCGAACACCGGGGAGCTGTTTTTT
J: TRBJ2-2
size: NA
V: TRBV27
D: NA

CDR3: CASSFYTGGVGYGYTF
DNA: TGTGCCAGCAGTTTTTACACAGGGGGAGTTGGCTATGGCTACACCTTC
J: TRBJ1-2
size: NA
V: TRBV27
D: TRBD1

CDR3: CASSRGQGADNEKLFF
DNA: TGTGCCAGCAGCCGAGGACAGGGGGCGGATAATGAAAAACTGTTTTTT
J: TRBJ1-4
size: NA
V: TRBV4-2
D: TRBD1

CDR3: CASSSAYEQYF
DNA: TGTGCCAGCAGCTCAGCTTACGAGCAGTACTTC
J: TRBJ2-7
size: NA
V: TRBV7-8
D: NA

CDR3: CASSPQTGTVGEQYF
DNA: TGCGCCAGCAGTCCGCAAACCGGGACAGTCGGCGAGCAGTACTTC
J: TRBJ2-7
size: NA
V: TRBV10-1
D: TRBD1

CDR3: CASSLERTGGTGELFF
DNA: TGCGCCAGCAGCTTGGAACGGACGGGGGGAACCGGGGAGCTGTTTTTT
J: TRBJ2-2
size: NA
V: TRBV5-1
D: TRBD2

CDR3: CASSEPNRGAYEQYF
DNA: TGCGCCAGCAGTGAGCCAAACAGGGGGGCTTACGAGCAGTACTTC
J: TRBJ2-7
size: NA
V: TRBV10-2
D: TRBD1

CDR3: CASSEAVRGAEAFF
DNA: TGTGCCAGCAGTGAAGCGGTCAGGGGCGCTGAAGCTTTCTTT
J: TRBJ1-1
size: NA
V: TRBV2
D: NA

CDR3: CASSADRRPLGPQHF
DNA: TGTGCCAGCAGCGCGGACAGGCGGCCCTTGGGGCCCCAGCATTTT
J: TRBJ1-5
size: NA
V: TRBV7-2
D: TRBD1

CDR3: CASNREGATNEKLFF
DNA: TGTGCCAGCAATCGAGAGGGGGCAACTAATGAAAAACTGTTTTTT
J: TRBJ1-4
size: NA
V: TRBV6-1
D: NA

CDR3: CASSFHGTLMSYNEQFF
DNA: TGTGCCAGCAGCTTCCATGGGACTCTTATGTCCTACAATGAGCAGTTCTTC
J: TRBJ2-1
size: NA
V: TRBV7-8
D: NA

CDR3: CASRGRDRIFYGYTF
DNA: TGTGCCAGTAGAGGCCGGGACAGGATTTTCTATGGCTACACCTTC
J: TRBJ1-2
size: NA
V: TRBV19
D: TRBD1

CDR3: CASSQVGNEQYF
DNA: TGTGCCAGCAGCCAAGTAGGGAACGAGCAGTACTTC
J: TRBJ2-7
size: NA
V: TRBV14
D: NA